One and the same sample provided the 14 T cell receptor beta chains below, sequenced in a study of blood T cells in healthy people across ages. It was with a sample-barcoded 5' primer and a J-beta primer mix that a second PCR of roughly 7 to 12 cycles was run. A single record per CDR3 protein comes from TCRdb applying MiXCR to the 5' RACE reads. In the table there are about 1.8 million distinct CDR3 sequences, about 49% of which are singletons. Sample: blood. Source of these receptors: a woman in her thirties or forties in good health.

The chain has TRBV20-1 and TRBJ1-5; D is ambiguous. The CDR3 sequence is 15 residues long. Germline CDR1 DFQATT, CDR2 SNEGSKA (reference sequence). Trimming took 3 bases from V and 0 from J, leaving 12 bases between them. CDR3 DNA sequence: TGCAGTGCTAGTGGGGTCAGATATAGCAATCAGCCCCAGCATTTT. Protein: CSASGVRYSNQPQHF.

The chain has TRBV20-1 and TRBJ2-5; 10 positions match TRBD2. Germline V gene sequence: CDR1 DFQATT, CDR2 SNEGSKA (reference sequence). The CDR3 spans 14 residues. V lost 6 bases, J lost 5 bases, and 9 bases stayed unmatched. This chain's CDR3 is CSARPAGGRETQYF. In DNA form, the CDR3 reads TGCAGTGCCCGGCCAGCGGGGGGGCGGGAGACCCAGTACTTC.

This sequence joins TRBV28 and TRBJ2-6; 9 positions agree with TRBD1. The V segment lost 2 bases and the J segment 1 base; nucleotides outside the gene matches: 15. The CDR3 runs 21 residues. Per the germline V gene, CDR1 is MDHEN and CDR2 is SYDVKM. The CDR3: CASSLPPRDRVPKSGANVLTF. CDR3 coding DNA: TGTGCCAGCAGTTTACCACCCCGGGACAGGGTTCCGAAATCTGGGGCCAACGTCCTGACTTTC.

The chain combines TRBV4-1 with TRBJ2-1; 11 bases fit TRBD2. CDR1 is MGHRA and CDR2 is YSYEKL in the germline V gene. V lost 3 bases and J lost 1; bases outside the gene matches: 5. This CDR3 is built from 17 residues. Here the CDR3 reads CASSQGSSGGSYNEQFF. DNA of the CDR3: TGCGCCAGCAGCCAGGGGTCTAGCGGGGGGTCCTACAATGAGCAGTTCTTC.

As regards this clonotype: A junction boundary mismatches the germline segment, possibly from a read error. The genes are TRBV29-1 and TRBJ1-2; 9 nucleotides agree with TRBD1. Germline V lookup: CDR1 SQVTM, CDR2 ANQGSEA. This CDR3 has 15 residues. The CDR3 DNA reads TGCAGCGCCCGAAGGGGGACAGGGACTAACTATGGCTTCACCTTC. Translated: CSARRGTGTNYGFTF.

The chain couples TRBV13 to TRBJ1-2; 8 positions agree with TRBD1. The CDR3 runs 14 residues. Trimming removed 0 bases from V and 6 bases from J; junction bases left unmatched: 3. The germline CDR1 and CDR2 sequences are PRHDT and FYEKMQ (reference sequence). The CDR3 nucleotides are TGTGCCAGCAGCTTAGGGACAGGGGCGGATGGCTACACCTTC. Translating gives CASSLGTGADGYTF.

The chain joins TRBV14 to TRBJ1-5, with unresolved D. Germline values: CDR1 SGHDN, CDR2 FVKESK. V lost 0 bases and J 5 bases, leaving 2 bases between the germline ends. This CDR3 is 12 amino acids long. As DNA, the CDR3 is TGTGCCAGCAGCCAAGAAGATCAGCCCCAGCATTTT. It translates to CASSQEDQPQHF.

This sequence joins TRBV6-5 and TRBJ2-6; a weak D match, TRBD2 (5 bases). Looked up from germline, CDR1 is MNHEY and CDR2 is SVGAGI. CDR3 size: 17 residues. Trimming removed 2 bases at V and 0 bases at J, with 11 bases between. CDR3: CASSYQRVLSGANVLTF. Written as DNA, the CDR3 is TGTGCCAGCAGTTACCAGAGGGTCCTCTCTGGGGCCAACGTCCTGACTTTC.

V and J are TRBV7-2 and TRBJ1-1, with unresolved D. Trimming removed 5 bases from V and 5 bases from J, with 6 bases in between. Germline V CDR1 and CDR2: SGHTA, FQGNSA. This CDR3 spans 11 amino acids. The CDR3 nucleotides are TGTGCCAGCAGCCCCAAGACTGAAGCTTTCTTT. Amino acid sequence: CASSPKTEAFF.

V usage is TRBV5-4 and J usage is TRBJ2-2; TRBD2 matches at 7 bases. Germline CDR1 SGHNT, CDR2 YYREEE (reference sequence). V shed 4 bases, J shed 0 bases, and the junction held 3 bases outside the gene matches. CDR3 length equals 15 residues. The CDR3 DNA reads TGTGCCAGCAGCCCCGGGGGGACGAACACCGGGGAGCTGTTTTTT. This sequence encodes CASSPGGTNTGELFF.

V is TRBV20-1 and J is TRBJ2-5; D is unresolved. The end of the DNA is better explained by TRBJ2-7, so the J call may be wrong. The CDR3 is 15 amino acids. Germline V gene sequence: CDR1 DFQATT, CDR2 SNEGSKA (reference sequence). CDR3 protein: CSARDRARSPYEQYF. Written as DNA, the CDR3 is TGCAGTGCTAGAGATAGGGCCAGGTCGCCCTACGAGCAGTACTTC.

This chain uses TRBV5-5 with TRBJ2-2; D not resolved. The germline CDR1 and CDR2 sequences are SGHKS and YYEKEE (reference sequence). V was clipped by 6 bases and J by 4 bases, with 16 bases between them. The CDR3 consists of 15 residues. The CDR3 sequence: CASTLSPMGTGELFF. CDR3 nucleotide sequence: TGTGCCAGCACCCTGAGTCCTATGGGCACCGGGGAGCTGTTTTTT.

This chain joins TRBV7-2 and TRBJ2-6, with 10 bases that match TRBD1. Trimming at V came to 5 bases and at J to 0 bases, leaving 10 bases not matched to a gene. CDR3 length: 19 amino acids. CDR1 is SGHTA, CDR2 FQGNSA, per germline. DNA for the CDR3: TGTGCCAGCAGCATAACCGGGACAGGGGTATACTCTGGGGCCAACGTCCTGACTTTC. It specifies CASSITGTGVYSGANVLTF.

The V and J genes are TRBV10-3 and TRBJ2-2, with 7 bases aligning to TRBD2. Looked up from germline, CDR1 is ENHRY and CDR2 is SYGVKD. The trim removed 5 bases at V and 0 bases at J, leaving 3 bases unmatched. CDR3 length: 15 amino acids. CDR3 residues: CAISNGGTNTGELFF. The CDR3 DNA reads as TGTGCCATCAGTAACGGGGGGACGAACACCGGGGAGCTGTTTTTT.